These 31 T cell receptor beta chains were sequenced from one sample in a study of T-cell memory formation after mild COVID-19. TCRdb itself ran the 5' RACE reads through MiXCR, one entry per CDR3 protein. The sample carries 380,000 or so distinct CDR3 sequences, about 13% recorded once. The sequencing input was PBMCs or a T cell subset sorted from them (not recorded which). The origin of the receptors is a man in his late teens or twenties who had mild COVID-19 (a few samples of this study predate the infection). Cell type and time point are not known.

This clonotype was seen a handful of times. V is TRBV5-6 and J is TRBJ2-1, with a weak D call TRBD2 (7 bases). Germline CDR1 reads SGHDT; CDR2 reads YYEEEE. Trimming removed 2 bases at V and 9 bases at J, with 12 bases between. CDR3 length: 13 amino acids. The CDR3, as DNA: TGTGCCAGCAGCTTCCGGGGGGCCATTGAGCAGTTCTTC. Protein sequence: CASSFRGAIEQFF.

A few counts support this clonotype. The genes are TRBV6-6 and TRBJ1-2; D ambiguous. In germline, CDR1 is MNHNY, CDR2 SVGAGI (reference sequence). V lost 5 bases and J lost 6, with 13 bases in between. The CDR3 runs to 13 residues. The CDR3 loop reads CASSPAGLHGYTF. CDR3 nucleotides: TGTGCCAGCAGTCCCGCGGGTCTCCATGGCTACACCTTC.

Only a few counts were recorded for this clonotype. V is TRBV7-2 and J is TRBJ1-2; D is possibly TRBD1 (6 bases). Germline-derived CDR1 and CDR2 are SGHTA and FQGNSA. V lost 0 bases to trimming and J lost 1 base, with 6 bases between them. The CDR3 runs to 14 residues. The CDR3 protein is CASSLARGNYGYTF. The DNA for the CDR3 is TGTGCCAGCAGCTTAGCCAGGGGTAACTATGGCTACACCTTC.

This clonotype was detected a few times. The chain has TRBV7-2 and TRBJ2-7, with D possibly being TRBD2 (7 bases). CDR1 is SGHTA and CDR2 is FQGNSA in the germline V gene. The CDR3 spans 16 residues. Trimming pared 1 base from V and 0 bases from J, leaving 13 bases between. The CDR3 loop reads CASSLVGGGRSYEQYF. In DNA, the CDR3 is TGTGCCAGCAGCTTAGTGGGCGGGGGCCGCTCCTACGAGCAGTACTTC.

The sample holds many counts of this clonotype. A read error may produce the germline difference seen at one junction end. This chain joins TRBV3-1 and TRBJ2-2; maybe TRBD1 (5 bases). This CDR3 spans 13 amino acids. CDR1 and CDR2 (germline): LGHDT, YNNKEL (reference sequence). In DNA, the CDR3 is TGCGCCAGCAGCCAAGAAGGGGCCGGGGAGCTGTTTTTT. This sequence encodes CASSQEGAGELFF.

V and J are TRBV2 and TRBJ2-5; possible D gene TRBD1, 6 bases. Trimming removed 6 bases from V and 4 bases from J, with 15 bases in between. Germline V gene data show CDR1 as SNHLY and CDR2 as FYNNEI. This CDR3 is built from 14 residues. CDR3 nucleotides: TGTGCCAGCAGGTCGGGCAGGGGCCTAGAGACCCAGTACTTC. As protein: CASRSGRGLETQYF. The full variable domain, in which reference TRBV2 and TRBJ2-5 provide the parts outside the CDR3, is EPEVTQTPSHQVTQMGQEVILRCVPISNHLYFYWYRQILGQKVEFLVSFYNNEISEKSEIFDDQFSVERPDGSNFTLKIRSTKLEDSAMYFCASRSGRGLETQYFGPGTRLLVL.

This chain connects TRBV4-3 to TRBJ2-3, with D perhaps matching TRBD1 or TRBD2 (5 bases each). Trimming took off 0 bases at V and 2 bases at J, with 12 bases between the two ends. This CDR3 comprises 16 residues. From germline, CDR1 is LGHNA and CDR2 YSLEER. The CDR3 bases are TGCGCCAGCAGCCAAGATACAGGCGGGCCCACAGATACGCAGTATTTT. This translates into CASSQDTGGPTDTQYF.

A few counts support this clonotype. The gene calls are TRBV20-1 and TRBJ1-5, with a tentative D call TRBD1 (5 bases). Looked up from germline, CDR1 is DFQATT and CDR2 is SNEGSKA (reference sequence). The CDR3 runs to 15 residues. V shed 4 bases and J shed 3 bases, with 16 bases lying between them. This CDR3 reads CSAIRDRFPNQPQHF. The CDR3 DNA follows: TGCAGTGCTATCCGGGACCGGTTCCCCAATCAGCCCCAGCATTTT.

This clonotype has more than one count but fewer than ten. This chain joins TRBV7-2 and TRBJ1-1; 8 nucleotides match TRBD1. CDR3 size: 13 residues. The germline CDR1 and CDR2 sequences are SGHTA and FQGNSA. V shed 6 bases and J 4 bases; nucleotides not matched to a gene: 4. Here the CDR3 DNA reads TGTGCCAGCAGACAACAGGGGGGCACTGAAGCTTTCTTT. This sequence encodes CASRQQGGTEAFF.

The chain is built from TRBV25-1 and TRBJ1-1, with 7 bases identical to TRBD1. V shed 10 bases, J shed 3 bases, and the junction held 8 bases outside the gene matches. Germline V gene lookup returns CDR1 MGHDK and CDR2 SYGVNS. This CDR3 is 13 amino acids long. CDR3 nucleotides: TGTGCCACCCAGGGCAGGGGGGACACTGAAGCTTTCTTT. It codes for CATQGRGDTEAFF.

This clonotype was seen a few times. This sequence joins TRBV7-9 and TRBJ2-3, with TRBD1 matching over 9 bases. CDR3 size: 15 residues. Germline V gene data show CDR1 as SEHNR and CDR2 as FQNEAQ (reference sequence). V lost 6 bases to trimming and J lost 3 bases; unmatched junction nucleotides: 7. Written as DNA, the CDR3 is TGTGCCAGCAGTCGCGACAGGGGGACTACAGATACGCAGTATTTT. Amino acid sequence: CASSRDRGTTDTQYF.

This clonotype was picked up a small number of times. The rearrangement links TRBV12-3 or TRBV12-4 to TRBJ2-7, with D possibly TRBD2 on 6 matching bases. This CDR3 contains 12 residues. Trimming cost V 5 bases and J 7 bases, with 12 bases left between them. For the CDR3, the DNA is TGTGCCAGCAGTCCCGGGACTCTTGAGCAGTACTTC. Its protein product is CASSPGTLEQYF.

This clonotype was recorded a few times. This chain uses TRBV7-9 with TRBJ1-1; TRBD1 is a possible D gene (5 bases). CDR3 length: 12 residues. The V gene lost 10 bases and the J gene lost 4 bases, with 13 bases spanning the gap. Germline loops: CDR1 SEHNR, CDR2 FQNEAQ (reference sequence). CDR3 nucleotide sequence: TGTGCCACAACTAGGGGTGGCACTGAAGCTTTCTTT. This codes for CATTRGGTEAFF.

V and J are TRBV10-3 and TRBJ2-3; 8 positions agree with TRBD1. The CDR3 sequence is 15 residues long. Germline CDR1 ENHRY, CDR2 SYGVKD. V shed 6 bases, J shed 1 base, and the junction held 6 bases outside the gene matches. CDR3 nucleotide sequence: TGTGCCATCAGAAAGGCAGGGGGCGGCACAGATACGCAGTATTTT. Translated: CAIRKAGGGTDTQYF.

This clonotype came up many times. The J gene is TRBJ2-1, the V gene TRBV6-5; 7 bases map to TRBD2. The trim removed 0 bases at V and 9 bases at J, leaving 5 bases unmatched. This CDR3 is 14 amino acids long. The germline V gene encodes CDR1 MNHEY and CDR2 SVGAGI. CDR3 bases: TGTGCCAGCAGTTACTCGAATTCGGGGGGTGAGCAGTTCTTC. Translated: CASSYSNSGGEQFF.

Written as DNA, the CDR3 is TGTGCCAGCAGTTTAACAGGGGTCGAGTACTTC. It translates to CASSLTGVEYF. V and J are TRBV11-2 and TRBJ2-7; TRBD1 matches 7 bases. The length of the CDR3 is 11 residues. V gave up 6 bases and J gave up 11 bases; unmatched junction bases: 7. Germline V gene lookup returns CDR1 SGHAT and CDR2 FQNNGV.

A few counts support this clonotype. The CDR3, as DNA: TGTGCCAGCAGCCAAGAGGGGTCAGGGCCAGATACGCAGTATTTT. Protein product: CASSQEGSGPDTQYF. The J gene is TRBJ2-3, the V gene TRBV4-2; a possible D gene is TRBD1 (5 bases). CDR1 is LGHNA, CDR2 YNFKEQ, per germline. This CDR3 is 15 amino acids long. V shed 0 bases and J shed 4 bases, with 11 bases lying between them.

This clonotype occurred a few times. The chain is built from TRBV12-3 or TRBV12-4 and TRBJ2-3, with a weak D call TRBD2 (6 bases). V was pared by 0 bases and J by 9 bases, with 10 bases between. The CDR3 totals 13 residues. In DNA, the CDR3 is TGTGCCAGCAGTTTAGCGGGGGGTCACACGCAGTATTTT. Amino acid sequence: CASSLAGGHTQYF.

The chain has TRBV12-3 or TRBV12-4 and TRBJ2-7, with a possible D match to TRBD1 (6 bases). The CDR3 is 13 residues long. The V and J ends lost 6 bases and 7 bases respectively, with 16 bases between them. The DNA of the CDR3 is TGTGCCAGCAGGGGACCGACAGGTTGGGAGCAGTACTTC. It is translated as CASRGPTGWEQYF.

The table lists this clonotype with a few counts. CDR3 protein: CASILRQGGGIQYF. The CDR3 region has the DNA TGTGCCAGCATCCTCAGACAGGGCGGCGGCATTCAGTACTTC. The chain combines TRBV5-6 with TRBJ2-4; 7 bases are shared with TRBD1. Trimming at V came to 6 bases and at J to 9 bases, leaving 12 bases not matched to a gene. Germline V lookup: CDR1 SGHDT, CDR2 YYEEEE. The CDR3 runs 14 residues.

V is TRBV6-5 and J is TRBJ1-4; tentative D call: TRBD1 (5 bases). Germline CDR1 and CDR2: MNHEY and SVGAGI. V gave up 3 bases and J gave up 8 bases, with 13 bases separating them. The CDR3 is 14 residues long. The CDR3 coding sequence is TGTGCCAGCAGTTATTTCACTTCAGGGGAAAAACTGTTTTTT. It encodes CASSYFTSGEKLFF.

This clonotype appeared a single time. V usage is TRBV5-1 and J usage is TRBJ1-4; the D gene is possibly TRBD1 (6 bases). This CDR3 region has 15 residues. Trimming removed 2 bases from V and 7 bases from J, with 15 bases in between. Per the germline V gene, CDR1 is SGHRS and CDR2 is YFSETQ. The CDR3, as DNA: TGCGCCAGCAGCTTCCAGGGGTCCAGGAGTGAAAAACTGTTTTTT. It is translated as CASSFQGSRSEKLFF.

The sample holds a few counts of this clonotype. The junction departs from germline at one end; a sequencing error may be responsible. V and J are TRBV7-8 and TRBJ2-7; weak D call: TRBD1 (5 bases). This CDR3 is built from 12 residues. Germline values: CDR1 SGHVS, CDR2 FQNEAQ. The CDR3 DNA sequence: TGTGCCAGCACCCCAGACGCGACAGAGCAGGACTTC. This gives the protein CASTPDATEQDF.

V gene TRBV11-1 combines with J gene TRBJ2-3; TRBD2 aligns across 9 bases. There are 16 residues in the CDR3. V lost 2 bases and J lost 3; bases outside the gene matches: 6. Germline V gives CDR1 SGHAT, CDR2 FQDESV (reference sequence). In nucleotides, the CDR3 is TGTGCCAGCAGCTTACTAAGCGGGGGGAGAACAGATACGCAGTATTTT. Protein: CASSLLSGGRTDTQYF.

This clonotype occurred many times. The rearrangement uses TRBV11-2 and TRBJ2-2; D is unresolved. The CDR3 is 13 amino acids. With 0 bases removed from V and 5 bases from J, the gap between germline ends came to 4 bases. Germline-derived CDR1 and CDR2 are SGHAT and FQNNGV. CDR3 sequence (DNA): TGTGCCAGCAGCTTAGAGGGGACCGGGGAGCTGTTTTTT. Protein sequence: CASSLEGTGELFF.

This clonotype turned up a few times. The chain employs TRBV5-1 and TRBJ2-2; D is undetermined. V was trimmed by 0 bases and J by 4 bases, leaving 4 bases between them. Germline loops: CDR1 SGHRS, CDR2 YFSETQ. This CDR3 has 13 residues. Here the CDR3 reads CASSLDVTGELFF. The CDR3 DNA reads TGCGCCAGCAGCTTGGACGTCACCGGGGAGCTGTTTTTT.

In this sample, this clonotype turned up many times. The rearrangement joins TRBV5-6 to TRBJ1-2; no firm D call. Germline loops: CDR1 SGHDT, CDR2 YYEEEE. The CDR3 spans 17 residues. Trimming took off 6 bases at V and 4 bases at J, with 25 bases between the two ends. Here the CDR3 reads CASINQKRGRGFYGYTF. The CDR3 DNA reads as TGTGCCAGCATCAACCAAAAGAGAGGGCGTGGGTTCTATGGCTACACCTTC.

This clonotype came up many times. Written as DNA, the CDR3 is TGCAGCTCCGGGACAGGGGGCTATGGCTACACCTTC. It codes for CSSGTGGYGYTF. The rearrangement links TRBV29-1 to TRBJ1-2, with 11 nucleotides matching TRBD1. The CDR3 runs to 12 residues. The ends lost 8 bases at V and 4 bases at J; junction bases unmatched: 3. Germline-derived CDR1 and CDR2 are SQVTM and ANQGSEA.

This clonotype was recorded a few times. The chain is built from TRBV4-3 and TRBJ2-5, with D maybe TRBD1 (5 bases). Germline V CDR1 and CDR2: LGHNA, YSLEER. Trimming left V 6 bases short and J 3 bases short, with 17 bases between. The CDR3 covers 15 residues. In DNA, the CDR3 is TGCGCCAGCAGTCCTCAGGGTGGCCGGGAAGAGACCCAGTACTTC. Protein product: CASSPQGGREETQYF.

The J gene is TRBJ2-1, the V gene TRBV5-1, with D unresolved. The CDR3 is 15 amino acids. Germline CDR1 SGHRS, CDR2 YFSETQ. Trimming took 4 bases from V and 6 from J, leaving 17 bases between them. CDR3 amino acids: CASSVLQAGFNEQFF. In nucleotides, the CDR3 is TGCGCCAGCAGCGTACTGCAGGCAGGCTTCAATGAGCAGTTCTTC. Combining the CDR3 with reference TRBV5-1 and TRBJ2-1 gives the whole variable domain KAGVTQTPRYLIKTRGQQVTLSCSPISGHRSVSWYQQTPGQGLQFLFEYFSETQRNKGNFPGRFSGRQFSNSRSEMNVSTLELGDSALYLCASSVLQAGFNEQFFGPGTRLTVL.

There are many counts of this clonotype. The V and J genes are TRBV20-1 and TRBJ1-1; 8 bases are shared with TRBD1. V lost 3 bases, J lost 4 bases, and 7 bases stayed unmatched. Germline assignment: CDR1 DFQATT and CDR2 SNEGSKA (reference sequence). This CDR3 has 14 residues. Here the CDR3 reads CSARDTTGGTEAFF. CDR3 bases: TGCAGTGCTAGGGATACCACAGGGGGCACTGAAGCTTTCTTT.